Below, one T cell receptor (beta chain) is given with its context. Its antigen is unknown. This sample stems from a study of Tregs in tolerant kidney transplant recipients. Study-wide points: Changing PCR primers prevented nucleotide comparison between some patients' samples. Findings come from small patient numbers and require larger validation. Biological reproducibility was not directly addressed, but technical replication error appeared minimal.

Related graft donors supplied nonmyeloablative bone marrow transplants, and mixed chimerism was transient. Thawed PBMCs were FACS-sorted into unstimulated CD4+CD25+CD127- regulatory T cells, CD4+CD25- non-regulatory cells, CD4 and CD8 cells. TCRdb's copy holds only in-frame clones and misses some; the assay was immunoSEQ multiplex PCR. The sample consists of approximately 90,000 clones, roughly 93% of them appearing once. CDR3 length: 14 amino acids. The V and J ends lost 0 bases and 2 bases respectively, with 7 bases between them. Per the germline V gene, CDR1 is SGHTA and CDR2 is FQGNSA. Source: CD4+ T cells from blood (PBMCs), taken 12 months after the transplant. The chain combines TRBV7-2 with TRBJ1-2; weak D call: TRBD1 (5 bases). This TCR was recovered from a human patient who received a combined kidney and bone marrow transplant. Some T cells could come from the graft donor. The CDR3 DNA is TGTGCCAGCAGCTTAGCGGCAGGGAACTATGGCTACACCTTC. Translating it yields CASSLAAGNYGYTF.